The 28 T cell receptor beta chains below come from one sample, sequenced in a study of yellow fever vaccine responses in identical twins. TCRdb called the RT-PCR reads again in MiXCR, with one record for every CDR3 protein. This sample has 9,800 or so distinct CDR3 sequences, with approximately 80% found just once. The material sequenced was T cells from blood (PBMCs), unsorted or a sorted subset (not recorded which), taken before or after yellow fever vaccination (not recorded which). The receptors stem from a woman younger than 30 who received the yellow fever vaccine.

This rearrangement joins TRBV25-1 to TRBJ2-7; 7 bases agree with TRBD1. The CDR3 sequence is 14 residues long. Germline CDR1 and CDR2: MGHDK and SYGVNS. With 5 bases clipped from V and 7 bases from J, the junction kept 11 bases outside the gene matches. The CDR3 region is CASSPRDSVVEQYF. The DNA of the CDR3 is TGTGCCAGCAGTCCCCGGGACAGTGTGGTGGAGCAGTACTTC.

The table lists this clonotype with a count of one. CDR3 protein: CASRTLAGVNEQFF. As DNA, the CDR3 is TGTGCCAGCAGGACTCTAGCGGGCGTTAATGAGCAGTTCTTC. The V and J genes are TRBV2 and TRBJ2-1; TRBD2 matches 8 bases. With V trimmed by 6 bases and J by 7 bases, 8 bases remained unmatched. The CDR3 is 14 amino acids. From germline, CDR1 is SNHLY and CDR2 FYNNEI.

The V call is TRBV7-6, the J call TRBJ2-3; 12 positions match TRBD2. This CDR3 has 16 residues. Germline CDR1 and CDR2: SGHVS and FNYEAQ. The trim removed 5 bases at V and 2 bases at J, leaving 5 bases unmatched. Written as DNA, the CDR3 is TGTGCCAGCAGCCGACTAGCGGGGGAGATCACAGATACGCAGTATTTT. This encodes CASSRLAGEITDTQYF.

V usage is TRBV29-1 and J usage is TRBJ2-1; D is uncertain. Trimming took off 6 bases at V and 0 bases at J, with 12 bases between the two ends. CDR3 size: 14 residues. Germline V gene lookup returns CDR1 SQVTM and CDR2 ANQGSEA. The CDR3 loop is CSVPGLGSYNEQFF. The CDR3 nucleotides read TGCAGCGTCCCCGGTCTTGGCTCCTACAATGAGCAGTTCTTC.

The chain links TRBV10-3 to TRBJ1-3, with 9 positions matching TRBD1. Germline V gene sequence: CDR1 ENHRY, CDR2 SYGVKD. V gave up 6 bases and J gave up 4 bases; unmatched junction bases: 7. The CDR3 runs to 15 residues. The CDR3 here is CAIRPGTGSGNTIYF. DNA of the CDR3: TGTGCCATCAGACCCGGGACAGGGAGCGGAAACACCATATATTTT.

This clonotype was counted only a few times. This rearrangement joins TRBV6-1 to TRBJ2-7; TRBD2 matches at 7 bases. The V and J ends lost 4 bases and 1 base, in that order; junction bases with no gene match: 10. CDR3 length equals 16 residues. CDR1 is MNHNS, CDR2 SASEGT, per germline. The CDR3, as DNA: TGTGCCAGCAGTGCGGCAGGGAGGGCAGGGTCCTACGAGCAGTACGTC. This encodes CASSAAGRAGSYEQYV.

This chain uses TRBV5-4 with TRBJ2-1, with 7 positions matching TRBD2. Losses at the gene ends were 2 bases for V and 8 bases for J; bases not matched to a gene: 16. The CDR3 length is 17 residues. Germline assignment: CDR1 SGHNT and CDR2 YYREEE (reference sequence). The DNA of the CDR3 is TGTGCCAGCAGCTTTTTCCACGGGGACTACAAGATAGATGAGCAGTTCTTC. Its translation is CASSFFHGDYKIDEQFF.

The rearrangement joins TRBV6-5 to TRBJ1-5; D uncertain. CDR1 and CDR2 (germline): MNHEY, SVGAGI. V dropped 0 bases and J dropped 9 bases, with 18 bases sitting between them. The CDR3 loop spans 16 amino acids. DNA for the CDR3: TGTGCCAGCAGTTACTCGGCGGCCGAGGGAGGGTGGCCCCAGCATTTT. This encodes CASSYSAAEGGWPQHF.

CDR3: CASSFVRGSPQETQYF. The CDR3 nucleotides read TGTGCCAGCAGCTTTGTCCGCGGGAGCCCCCAAGAGACCCAGTACTTC. The chain combines TRBV5-4 with TRBJ2-5; 7 bases are shared with TRBD2. CDR1 is SGHNT and CDR2 is YYREEE in the germline V gene (reference sequence). The CDR3 runs 16 residues. Losses at the gene ends were 2 bases for V and 1 base for J; bases not matched to a gene: 8.

The gene calls are TRBV2 and TRBJ2-1; no definite D call. Trimming removed 8 bases at V and 4 bases at J, with 9 bases between. Germline CDR1 SNHLY, CDR2 FYNNEI. The CDR3 is 12 residues long. CDR3 in DNA: TGTGCCAGCGCCCCTTTTTACAATGAGCAGTTCTTC. Protein: CASAPFYNEQFF. The full variable domain, in which reference TRBV2 and TRBJ2-1 provide the parts outside the CDR3, is EPEVTQTPSHQVTQMGQEVILRCVPISNHLYFYWYRQILGQKVEFLVSFYNNEISEKSEIFDDQFSVERPDGSNFTLKIRSTKLEDSAMYFCASAPFYNEQFFGPGTRLTVL.

This rearrangement joins TRBV6-2 or TRBV6-3 to TRBJ2-2; 8 nucleotides line up with TRBD1. The CDR3 totals 16 residues. CDR1 is MNHEY, CDR2 SVGEGT, per germline. J gave up 6 bases and V 6 bases, and 12 bases lay outside the gene matches. DNA of the CDR3: TGTGCCAGCAGCAAGACCCGGACAGGGTGGGCCGGGGAGCTGTTTTTT. Its protein product is CASSKTRTGWAGELFF.

V and J are TRBV12-3 or TRBV12-4 and TRBJ2-6; D might be TRBD2 (6 bases). The CDR3 runs to 16 residues. The ends were cut back, 4 bases at V and 0 bases at J, with 10 bases in the middle. The CDR3, as DNA: TGTGCCAGCAGTTACAGGAGGGACTCTGGGGCCAACGTCCTGACTTTC. Its protein product is CASSYRRDSGANVLTF.

This clonotype was counted only a few times. The rearrangement links TRBV5-5 to TRBJ2-7, with D hard to call. V dropped 0 bases and J dropped 2 bases, with 6 bases sitting between them. Germline CDR1 and CDR2: SGHKS and YYEKEE (reference sequence). This CDR3 contains 13 residues. This CDR3 is CASSLVGTYEQYF. In DNA form, the CDR3 reads TGTGCCAGCAGCTTGGTCGGCACCTACGAGCAGTACTTC.

The CDR3 spells CAISEVLGVEAFF. The CDR3 DNA is TGTGCCATCAGTGAGGTCTTGGGGGTTGAAGCTTTCTTT. The rearrangement joins TRBV10-3 to TRBJ1-1, with D perhaps matching TRBD1 (5 bases). Germline loops: CDR1 ENHRY, CDR2 SYGVKD. Between the trimmed V and J ends, which lost 2 bases and 7 bases, there was a span of 11 bases. The CDR3 loop spans 13 amino acids.

This chain links TRBV7-6 with TRBJ2-4; D remains ambiguous. Between the trimmed V and J ends, which lost 3 bases and 5 bases, there was a span of 11 bases. Looked up from germline, CDR1 is SGHVS and CDR2 is FNYEAQ. The CDR3 covers 14 residues. The CDR3 region is CASSFGGPQNIQYF. The CDR3 DNA is TGTGCCAGCAGCTTTGGTGGTCCACAAAACATTCAGTACTTC.

J is TRBJ2-1 and V is TRBV7-9, with 10 bases identical to TRBD2. V lost 3 bases and J lost 14; bases outside the gene matches: 4. The CDR3 consists of 12 residues. CDR1 and CDR2 from the germline V gene are SEHNR and FQNEAQ (reference sequence). The CDR3 loop reads CASSFGLAGEFF. As DNA, the CDR3 is TGTGCCAGCAGCTTTGGCCTAGCGGGGGAGTTCTTC.

The chain's CDR3 is CASSGGAGGGSYEQYF. The CDR3 DNA reads as TGTGCCAGCAGCGGGGGAGCGGGGGGCGGCTCCTACGAGCAGTACTTC. V is TRBV11-1 and J is TRBJ2-7; 9 bases align to TRBD2. CDR3 length equals 16 residues. From germline, CDR1 is SGHAT and CDR2 FQDESV (reference sequence). V lost 5 bases, J lost 0 bases, and 8 bases stayed unmatched.

The J gene is TRBJ2-1, the V gene TRBV9; no firm D call. Germline V gives CDR1 SGDLS, CDR2 YYNGEE. Trimming left V 1 base short and J 8 bases short, with 16 bases between. This CDR3 is 15 amino acids long. The CDR3 protein is CASSVSPSRGDEQFF. CDR3 coding DNA: TGTGCCAGCAGCGTAAGCCCCTCCCGAGGCGATGAGCAGTTCTTC.

Points on this clonotype: The limits of the CDR3 on the DNA are not certain, so only TCRdb's listed CDR3 is given. The chain employs TRBV5-1 and TRBJ2-2; TRBD2, as called in the table, went unchecked against the DNA. In germline, CDR1 is SGHRS, CDR2 YFSETQ. Counting both end residues, the CDR3 totals 18 amino acids. The CDR3 is CASSPRTGVGRTGELFFF.

The V gene is TRBV7-7, the J gene TRBJ2-2; D not resolved. Between the trimmed V and J ends, which lost 5 bases and 8 bases, there was a span of 12 bases. CDR3 length: 13 residues. The germline gives CDR1 SSHAT, CDR2 FNYEAQ (reference sequence). The CDR3 DNA is TGTGCCAGCAGCCCTTTGGAGAGAGGGGAGCTGTTTTTT. This translates into CASSPLERGELFF.

This sequence joins TRBV29-1 and TRBJ2-7; 7 bases map to TRBD2. Germline values: CDR1 SQVTM, CDR2 ANQGSEA. The CDR3 is 12 residues long. Trimming took 6 bases from V and 5 from J; bases not matched to a gene: 7. Here the CDR3 DNA reads TGCAGCGTCGACGGACTAGGGAACGAGCAGTACTTC. Its translation: CSVDGLGNEQYF.

The CDR3 DNA is TGTGCCAGCAGCCAGGGGCTGAGGGGGGAACGGATCTACAATGAGCAGTTCTTC. Amino acids: CASSQGLRGERIYNEQFF. The gene calls are TRBV11-2 and TRBJ2-1, with D possibly being TRBD1 or TRBD2 (6 bases each). CDR3 size: 18 residues. Trimming pared 5 bases from V and 3 bases from J, leaving 23 bases between. Germline V gene data show CDR1 as SGHAT and CDR2 as FQNNGV.

The chain joins TRBV29-1 to TRBJ2-1, with D unclear. V shed 1 base and J shed 6 bases, with 10 bases lying between them. Germline V lookup: CDR1 SQVTM, CDR2 ANQGSEA. This CDR3 has 13 residues. In DNA form, the CDR3 reads TGCAGCGTTGAAGTAATGGGTATCAATGAGCAGTTCTTC. It codes for CSVEVMGINEQFF.

The rearrangement links TRBV5-1 to TRBJ2-1, with D unclear. Germline V lookup: CDR1 SGHRS, CDR2 YFSETQ. CDR3 length equals 15 residues. Trimming cost V 0 bases and J 0 bases, with 7 bases left between them. The CDR3 coding sequence is TGCGCCAGCAGCTTGGTTAAGAGCTCCTACAATGAGCAGTTCTTC. Translating gives CASSLVKSSYNEQFF.

The CDR3 reads CASSWTGDEQYV. The CDR3 DNA reads TGTGCCAGCAGCTGGACAGGCGACGAGCAGTACGTC. The chain carries TRBV5-6 and TRBJ2-7, with 7 bases aligning to TRBD1. Trimming removed 3 bases from V and 5 bases from J; junction bases left unmatched: 2. The CDR3 runs to 12 residues. Germline values: CDR1 SGHDT, CDR2 YYEEEE.

The rearrangement uses TRBV11-3 and TRBJ2-7; D is undetermined. Germline assignment: CDR1 SGHNT and CDR2 YENEEA. CDR3 length: 15 residues. V lost 2 bases and J 3 bases, leaving 14 bases between the germline ends. This CDR3 reads CASSLRVDGFYEQYF. The DNA for the CDR3 is TGTGCCAGCAGCTTAAGAGTCGACGGATTCTACGAGCAGTACTTC.

This chain links TRBV28 with TRBJ2-4, with D possibly TRBD1 on 6 matching bases. This CDR3 region has 15 residues. CDR1 MDHEN and CDR2 SYDVKM come from the germline V gene. V lost 5 bases, J lost 0 bases, and 11 bases lay in between. CDR3 in amino acids: CASSEDRLAKNIQYF. The CDR3 nucleotides are TGTGCCAGCAGTGAGGACAGATTAGCCAAAAACATTCAGTACTTC.

The gene calls are TRBV5-1 and TRBJ2-1; D is undetermined. The CDR3 covers 15 residues. V lost 5 bases and J 0 bases, leaving 12 bases between the germline ends. CDR1 and CDR2 from the germline V gene are SGHRS and YFSETQ. The CDR3 bases are TGCGCCAGCAGGGTAGAACCTAGCTCCTACAATGAGCAGTTCTTC. As protein: CASRVEPSSYNEQFF.